The entry that follows covers one TCR beta chain sequence. Trimming cost V 0 bases and J 5 bases, with 9 bases left between them. Germline assignment: CDR1 SGHNT and CDR2 YYREEE (reference sequence). This CDR3 is built from 13 residues. This entry comes from a study of blood T cell repertoires in COVID-19. Study overall: Spain, Italy and the United States supplied samples that represented acute and convalescent COVID-19. In each case, the material was cDNA or gDNA derived from T cells, B-cell-depleted T cells, or PBMCs.

As processed by the authors: Quantification of nucleated cells was approximated via reference gene primer amplification. Sequencing used immunoSEQ multiplex PCR; TCRdb keeps in-frame clones, though not all of them. That table furnishes V, J and clone size, whereas the DNA furnished D and trimming. The sample carries 150,000 or so clones, roughly 90% recorded once. Participants reported their clinical history, and cohort assignment relied on those reports. The source of this sequence is a human donor with acute COVID-19. The donor label of this sample is uncertain. The J gene is TRBJ2-7, the V gene TRBV5-4, with D possibly being TRBD1 (6 bases). The specimen was PBMCs or T cells enriched from blood (not recorded which). CDR3 sequence reads: CASSLDQGNEQYF. CDR3 coding DNA: TGTGCCAGCAGCTTGGATCAGGGGAACGAGCAGTACTTC.